This T cell receptor beta chain was observed in a study of blood T cell repertoires in COVID-19. Study information: The origin of the acute and convalescent COVID-19 samples was the United States, Italy and Spain. PBMCs, B-cell-depleted T cells, or T cells were the source of the cDNA or gDNA that made up the material.

Methods used by the authors: By means of reference gene primer amplification, nucleated cell counts were estimated. Measured with immunoSEQ multiplex PCR; TCRdb has only the in-frame clones, and not every one. V, J and clone size reflect that table, while D and trimming were determined from the DNA. In the table there are about 320,000 clones, approximately 85% of which are singletons. Germline values: CDR1 LNHNV, CDR2 YYDKDF (reference sequence). V dropped 0 bases and J dropped 5; count of bases not matched to a gene: 12. The CDR3 covers 18 residues. The V gene is TRBV15, the J gene TRBJ2-3; 9 bases match TRBD2. Sequencing was performed on peripheral blood. This TCR came from a human donor in a cohort sampled during active COVID-19. The CDR3 loop reads CATSRDLGAGGPIDTQYF. CDR3 sequence (DNA): TGTGCCACCAGCAGAGATTTGGGGGCGGGGGGGCCCATAGATACGCAGTATTTT.